The 11 T cell receptor beta chains presented below share a single source sample, sequenced in a study of post-analysis software for immune sequencing data. Findings and limits, study-wide: A few TRBV segments appeared more often in patients than in controls, and TRBV5-6, TRBV5-1 and TRBV20-1 were among these.

Researchers reported that TCR beta cDNA libraries carried unique molecular identifiers. TCRdb redid the calling of the PCR reads with MiXCR, one entry per CDR3 protein. The table lists 700,000 to 900,000 distinct CDR3 sequences, around 46% of them singletons. These receptors have no known antigen. Sequencing was done on a sample of blood. Receptors were obtained from a girl aged 10 to 17 with multiple sclerosis.

This clonotype was detected a few times. The V and J genes are TRBV9 and TRBJ2-7; D is possibly TRBD1 (5 bases). Germline CDR1 is SGDLS and CDR2 is YYNGEE. Trimming stripped 4 bases from V and 6 bases from J, with 26 bases between. The CDR3 is 17 amino acids. In DNA form, the CDR3 reads TGTGCCAGCAGCACACGCCCGACAGTAACCCACCGGGCCGAGCAGTACTTC. Its translation: CASSTRPTVTHRAEQYF.

Regarding this clonotype: Relative to the germline gene, one junction end is altered; a read error may explain this. The chain employs TRBV28 and TRBJ2-7, with D perhaps matching TRBD2 (6 bases). CDR3 size: 17 residues. The germline V gene encodes CDR1 MDHEN and CDR2 SYDVKM. The CDR3 nucleotides read TGTGTCAGCAGTCAAGGGACTTTGGGGCGGCGGGACTACGAGCAGTACTTC. Its translation is CVSSQGTLGRRDYEQYF.

The chain employs TRBV29-1 and TRBJ1-1, with unresolved D. V shed 5 bases and J shed 2 bases, with 9 bases lying between them. Per germline, CDR1 SQVTM and CDR2 ANQGSEA. The CDR3 loop spans 12 amino acids. The CDR3 sequence is CSVRWANTEAFF. The CDR3 DNA reads as TGCAGCGTTCGATGGGCCAACACTGAAGCTTTCTTT.

The genes are TRBV4-3 and TRBJ2-1; the D gene is possibly TRBD2 (7 bases). Trimming pared 0 bases from V and 9 bases from J, leaving 12 bases between. The germline V gene encodes CDR1 LGHNA and CDR2 YSLEER. This CDR3 has 14 residues. Here the CDR3 reads CASSQEVRGLEQFF. As DNA, the CDR3 is TGCGCCAGCAGCCAAGAGGTGCGGGGGCTTGAGCAGTTCTTC.

This clonotype was recorded a few times. V is TRBV24-1 and J is TRBJ1-5, with D unresolved. V was clipped by 12 bases and J by 3 bases, with 17 bases between them. CDR1 is KGHDR, CDR2 SFDVKD, per germline. CDR3 size: 14 residues. The CDR3 nucleotides read TGTGCCGCCCAGAGCTCGGCGTTCAATCAGCCCCAGCATTTT. It specifies CAAQSSAFNQPQHF.

The chain couples TRBV10-3 to TRBJ2-3; 8 nucleotides agree with TRBD2. Germline V gene data show CDR1 as ENHRY and CDR2 as SYGVKD. V lost 6 bases to trimming and J lost 3 bases; unmatched junction nucleotides: 8. The CDR3 has 15 amino acids. CDR3 sequence (DNA): TGTGCCATCAGCCTCACTAGCGGAAAGACAGATACGCAGTATTTT. Protein product: CAISLTSGKTDTQYF.

A few counts support this clonotype. The J gene is TRBJ1-2, the V gene TRBV4-3; D might be TRBD1 (6 bases). Germline assignment: CDR1 LGHNA and CDR2 YSLEER. Trimming cost V 1 base and J 5 bases, with 14 bases left between them. The CDR3 extends over 15 amino acids. CDR3 DNA sequence: TGCGCCAGCAGCCAAGGTCTGGGGGCCTCTTATGGCTACACCTTC. Residues: CASSQGLGASYGYTF.

About this clonotype: One junction end does not reproduce the germline sequence, and a read error may be involved. The chain joins TRBV29-1 to TRBJ2-1; 10 nucleotides match TRBD2. CDR3 length: 16 residues. Germline values: CDR1 SQVTM, CDR2 ANQGSEA. The chain's CDR3 is CSVEDPTSGVYNEQFF. For the CDR3, the DNA is TGCAGCGTCGAAGACCCTACTAGCGGGGTATACAATGAGCAGTTCTTC.

This clonotype came up a few times. CDR3 in DNA: TGTGCCAGCCTAGCCCAAGAGACCCAGTACTTC. This sequence encodes CASLAQETQYF. The genes are TRBV6-6 and TRBJ2-5; D is perhaps TRBD2 (5 bases). V lost 8 bases, J lost 1 base, and 5 bases lay in between. Looked up from germline, CDR1 is MNHNY and CDR2 is SVGAGI (reference sequence). The CDR3 is made up of 11 amino acids.

This clonotype was counted only a few times. The genes are TRBV6-5 and TRBJ2-1; 10 positions match TRBD2. Germline V gene lookup returns CDR1 MNHEY and CDR2 SVGAGI. This CDR3 region has 14 residues. V trimming: 5 bases; J trimming: 6 bases; junction bases outside the gene matches: 4. The CDR3 spells CASSLRLAGNEQFF. The CDR3 nucleotides are TGTGCCAGCAGTCTTAGACTAGCGGGCAATGAGCAGTTCTTC.

The chain is built from TRBV9 and TRBJ1-1; D is possibly TRBD1 (5 bases). Trimming pared 6 bases from V and 4 bases from J, leaving 16 bases between. This CDR3 is built from 14 residues. Germline CDR1 SGDLS, CDR2 YYNGEE. The CDR3 reads CASTAEGLGTEAFF. CDR3 DNA sequence: TGTGCCAGCACCGCCGAGGGGCTCGGCACTGAAGCTTTCTTT.